This T cell receptor beta chain was obtained from a study of shared clonotypes between healthy human individuals. Each of the donors was a healthy adult who was HIV-negative and had not had a recent acute infection or vaccination. CD4+ cells yielded CD45RA+ naive and CD45RA-negative memory subsets. Study results and limitations: Incomplete sequencing of sorted subsets was indicated by rarefaction despite large depth. For naive CD4 cells, 4% to 5% of clonotypes were shared across a few donors.

Sequencing used immunoSEQ multiplex PCR; TCRdb keeps in-frame clones, though not all of them. This sample has about 670,000 clones, with roughly 70% found just once. A note on this clone: The antigen remains undetermined.

The origin of this receptor is a woman under 40 in good health. The sequenced sample consisted of memory CD4+ T cells sorted from blood. Documented subset: CD45RA-negative fraction.

The CDR3 sequence: CASSYASGIRTDTQYF. The DNA for the CDR3 is TGTGCCAGCAGTTACGCTAGCGGGATTCGCACAGATACGCAGTATTTT. V and J are TRBV27 and TRBJ2-3, with 9 bases matching TRBD2. CDR1 and CDR2 from the germline V gene are MNHEY and SMNVEV (reference sequence). The junction had 6 bases not matched to a gene; V was cut back by 4 bases and J by 1 base. The CDR3 sequence is 16 residues long.